This T cell receptor beta chain was sequenced in a study of T cell responses to AZD1222 COVID-19 vaccine. Across the whole study: Second doses that came at about 4 or about 12 weeks were put together.

The data were produced by immunoSEQ multiplex PCR, yet TCRdb's version contains in-frame clones alone and is incomplete. The sample shows roughly 150,000 clones, around nine tenths of them seen only once. Trimming left V 0 bases short and J 4 bases short, with 5 bases between. The CDR3 sequence is 13 residues long. Germline CDR1 is LGHNA and CDR2 is YNFKEQ. This receptor was taken from an adult in good health. The sample consisted of peripheral blood, taken on day 0 of AZD1222 vaccination. The chain combines TRBV4-2 with TRBJ2-3, with D hard to call. Written as DNA, the CDR3 is TGTGCCAGCAGCCAAGATGGTCCAGATACGCAGTATTTT. It is translated as CASSQDGPDTQYF.